This is a list of T cell receptor beta chains from one sample in a study of human T cells and chemical hapten exposure. TCRdb passed the RACE reads through MiXCR, listing each CDR3 protein once. This table has about 360,000 distinct CDR3 sequences, nearly 5% appearing once. Sequenced material: whole blood, taken in connection with sensitization to the hapten diphenylcyclopropenone (DPC). Receptors were obtained from a woman aged 45-65 years with alopecia areata. Some clones in this sample may be carry-over from other donors' samples. CDR3s include the opening cysteine and the closing phenylalanine or tryptophan. Fields, in order: J gene, V gene, D gene, clone size, CDR3 protein, CDR3 DNA. D genes are given only for firm matches. Clone size is stated in some rows and not others, as once, few, many or a class when expanded.

J gene: TRBJ2-7
V gene: TRBV5-1
D gene: -
clone size: few
CDR3 protein: CASSLEGDPQREQYF
CDR3 DNA: TGCGCCAGCAGCTTGGAGGGGGACCCTCAAAGGGAGCAGTACTTC

J gene: TRBJ2-1
V gene: TRBV12-3/TRBV12-4
D gene: -
clone size: many
CDR3 protein: CASSLDSSSEQFF
CDR3 DNA: TGTGCCAGCAGTCTAGACAGTAGTAGTGAGCAGTTCTTC

J gene: TRBJ2-1
V gene: TRBV28
D gene: TRBD2
clone size: -
CDR3 protein: CASRGLAGAGNEQFF
CDR3 DNA: TGTGCCAGCAGGGGACTAGCGGGAGCCGGAAATGAGCAGTTCTTC

J gene: TRBJ2-3
V gene: TRBV12-3/TRBV12-4
D gene: -
clone size: many
CDR3 protein: CASSLYTSTDTQYF
CDR3 DNA: TGTGCCAGCAGTTTATACACCTCCACAGATACGCAGTATTTT

J gene: TRBJ2-3
V gene: TRBV4-1
D gene: -
clone size: many
CDR3 protein: CASSQEGTDTQYF
CDR3 DNA: TGTGCCAGCAGCCAAGAGGGCACAGATACGCAGTATTTT

J gene: TRBJ1-4
V gene: TRBV12-3/TRBV12-4
D gene: TRBD1
clone size: -
CDR3 protein: CASSTGQTNEKLFF
CDR3 DNA: TGTGCCAGCAGTACGGGACAGACTAATGAAAAACTGTTTTTT

J gene: TRBJ2-1
V gene: TRBV7-3
D gene: -
clone size: -
CDR3 protein: CASSLSLTREQFF
CDR3 DNA: TGTGCCAGCAGCTTAAGTTTAACCAGAGAGCAGTTCTTC

J gene: TRBJ1-2
V gene: TRBV9
D gene: -
clone size: many
CDR3 protein: CASSREPNYGYTF
CDR3 DNA: TGTGCCAGCAGCCGAGAACCCAACTATGGCTACACCTTC

J gene: TRBJ1-1
V gene: TRBV5-1
D gene: TRBD1
clone size: few
CDR3 protein: CASSLFTGGTEAFF
CDR3 DNA: TGCGCCAGCAGCTTGTTCACAGGGGGGACTGAAGCTTTCTTT

J gene: TRBJ1-3
V gene: TRBV3-1
D gene: -
clone size: few
CDR3 protein: CASSQVPGGNTIYF
CDR3 DNA: TGTGCCAGCAGCCAAGTTCCAGGGGGAAACACCATATATTTT

J gene: TRBJ1-1
V gene: TRBV12-3/TRBV12-4
D gene: -
clone size: many
CDR3 protein: CASSLVWTTEAFF
CDR3 DNA: TGTGCCAGCAGTTTAGTGTGGACCACTGAAGCTTTCTTT

J gene: TRBJ1-1
V gene: TRBV18
D gene: TRBD1
clone size: many
CDR3 protein: CASSLPGTGGEAFF
CDR3 DNA: TGTGCCAGCTCACTACCCGGGACAGGGGGCGAAGCTTTCTTT

J gene: TRBJ2-6
V gene: TRBV24-1
D gene: -
clone size: few
CDR3 protein: CATSDPPGYSGANVLTF
CDR3 DNA: TGTGCCACCAGTGATCCGCCGGGGTACTCTGGGGCCAACGTCCTGACTTTC

J gene: TRBJ2-2
V gene: TRBV11-2
D gene: -
clone size: many
CDR3 protein: CASSPLGGLFF
CDR3 DNA: TGTGCCAGCAGTCCCCTCGGGGGACTGTTTTTT

J gene: TRBJ2-2
V gene: TRBV12-3/TRBV12-4
D gene: -
clone size: many
CDR3 protein: CSAGRTGELFF
CDR3 DNA: TGTTCGGCGGGCCGCACCGGGGAGCTGTTTTTT

J gene: TRBJ1-1
V gene: TRBV20-1
D gene: -
clone size: many
CDR3 protein: CSALMNTEAFF
CDR3 DNA: TGCAGTGCCCTCATGAACACTGAAGCTTTCTTT

J gene: TRBJ1-1
V gene: TRBV28
D gene: TRBD1
clone size: many
CDR3 protein: CASSLNRGPRTEAFF
CDR3 DNA: TGTGCCAGCAGTTTGAACAGGGGGCCTCGGACTGAAGCTTTCTTT

J gene: TRBJ2-1
V gene: TRBV2
D gene: -
clone size: -
CDR3 protein: CASSVWEYNEQFF
CDR3 DNA: TGTGCCAGCAGTGTATGGGAGTACAATGAGCAGTTCTTC

J gene: TRBJ1-5
V gene: TRBV7-8
D gene: TRBD1
clone size: many
CDR3 protein: CASSSDRENQPQHF
CDR3 DNA: TGTGCCAGCAGCTCCGACAGGGAAAATCAGCCCCAGCATTTT

J gene: TRBJ2-7
V gene: TRBV18
D gene: -
clone size: few
CDR3 protein: CASSYTGVPLEQYF
CDR3 DNA: TGTGCCAGCTCGTACACGGGAGTCCCCCTTGAGCAGTACTTC

J gene: TRBJ1-5
V gene: TRBV20-1
D gene: -
clone size: many
CDR3 protein: CSARRAGKSQPQHF
CDR3 DNA: TGCAGTGCTAGAAGGGCAGGGAAAAGTCAGCCCCAGCATTTT

J gene: TRBJ2-3
V gene: TRBV6-1
D gene: -
clone size: many
CDR3 protein: CASSEQGPGDTQYF
CDR3 DNA: TGTGCCAGCAGTGAACAGGGCCCTGGAGATACGCAGTATTTT

J gene: TRBJ2-7
V gene: TRBV6-2/TRBV6-3
D gene: TRBD2
clone size: many
CDR3 protein: CASSSRRVAGKTYEQYF
CDR3 DNA: TGTGCCAGCAGTTCTCGGAGAGTAGCGGGAAAAACCTACGAGCAGTACTTC

J gene: TRBJ1-2
V gene: TRBV11-2
D gene: -
clone size: many
CDR3 protein: CASSLGAGTYGYTF
CDR3 DNA: TGTGCCAGCAGCTTAGGGGCAGGTACCTATGGCTACACCTTC

J gene: TRBJ2-1
V gene: TRBV5-5
D gene: -
clone size: few
CDR3 protein: CASSLEFLRDEQFF
CDR3 DNA: TGTGCCAGCAGCTTGGAGTTTTTACGGGATGAGCAGTTCTTC

J gene: TRBJ1-2
V gene: TRBV15
D gene: -
clone size: many
CDR3 protein: CATSRTSLMGDNYGYTF
CDR3 DNA: TGTGCCACCAGCAGAACGTCTCTTATGGGGGATAACTATGGCTACACCTTC

J gene: TRBJ1-4
V gene: TRBV6-5
D gene: -
clone size: -
CDR3 protein: CASSYSRGGDEKLFF
CDR3 DNA: TGTGCCAGCAGTTACTCGAGGGGAGGGGATGAAAAACTGTTTTTT

J gene: TRBJ2-2
V gene: TRBV7-9
D gene: -
clone size: many
CDR3 protein: CASSLPLNTGELFF
CDR3 DNA: TGTGCCAGCAGCTTACCACTGAACACCGGGGAGCTGTTTTTT

J gene: TRBJ2-5
V gene: TRBV7-9
D gene: TRBD1
clone size: many
CDR3 protein: CASSPDRAQETQYF
CDR3 DNA: TGTGCCAGCAGCCCGGACAGGGCCCAAGAGACCCAGTACTTC

J gene: TRBJ1-6
V gene: TRBV6-5
D gene: -
clone size: many
CDR3 protein: CASSLTGNPNSPLHF
CDR3 DNA: TGTGCCAGCAGTTTAACAGGGAATCCCAATTCACCCCTCCACTTT

J gene: TRBJ1-1
V gene: TRBV5-4
D gene: -
clone size: many
CDR3 protein: CASSKTGIATEAFF
CDR3 DNA: TGTGCCAGCTCAAAAACGGGGATCGCCACTGAAGCTTTCTTT

J gene: TRBJ1-6
V gene: TRBV20-1
D gene: -
clone size: many
CDR3 protein: CSASLTADSPLHF
CDR3 DNA: TGCAGTGCTAGCCTGACGGCAGATTCACCCCTCCACTTT

J gene: TRBJ1-5
V gene: TRBV6-5
D gene: -
clone size: many
CDR3 protein: CASSYSISQPQHF
CDR3 DNA: TGTGCCAGCAGTTACTCGATTAGTCAGCCCCAGCATTTT

J gene: TRBJ1-1
V gene: TRBV12-3/TRBV12-4
D gene: -
clone size: many
CDR3 protein: CASRNRVGNTEAFF
CDR3 DNA: TGTGCCAGCAGAAACAGGGTTGGTAACACTGAAGCTTTCTTT

J gene: TRBJ2-4
V gene: TRBV24-1
D gene: -
clone size: many
CDR3 protein: CATHCRAKQNIQYF
CDR3 DNA: TGTGCCACCCATTGTCGGGCGAAACAAAACATTCAGTACTTC

J gene: TRBJ1-4
V gene: TRBV7-6
D gene: -
clone size: many
CDR3 protein: CASSRGGQSNEKLFF
CDR3 DNA: TGTGCCAGCAGCCGGGGCGGACAAAGTAATGAAAAACTGTTTTTT

J gene: TRBJ1-1
V gene: TRBV14
D gene: -
clone size: few
CDR3 protein: CASSQEIDGEAFF
CDR3 DNA: TGTGCCAGCAGCCAAGAAATCGATGGTGAAGCTTTCTTT

J gene: TRBJ2-3
V gene: TRBV20-1
D gene: TRBD2
clone size: many
CDR3 protein: CSARGGLAGVGQYF
CDR3 DNA: TGCAGTGCTAGAGGGGGACTAGCGGGAGTTGGGCAGTATTTT

J gene: TRBJ2-3
V gene: TRBV24-1
D gene: TRBD2
clone size: few
CDR3 protein: CATSAAGLGGATDTQYF
CDR3 DNA: TGTGCCACCAGTGCCGCCGGTCTCGGGGGGGCCACAGATACGCAGTATTTT

J gene: TRBJ2-7
V gene: TRBV30
D gene: -
clone size: few
CDR3 protein: CAWSGQVGEQYF
CDR3 DNA: TGTGCCTGGAGTGGACAGGTGGGAGAGCAGTACTTC

J gene: TRBJ2-1
V gene: TRBV11-2
D gene: -
clone size: few
CDR3 protein: CASSLETVIGNEQFF
CDR3 DNA: TGTGCCAGCAGCTTAGAGACAGTGATTGGCAATGAGCAGTTCTTC

J gene: TRBJ2-3
V gene: TRBV20-1
D gene: -
clone size: many
CDR3 protein: CSARELGHLTDTQYF
CDR3 DNA: TGCAGTGCTAGGGAACTTGGGCACCTCACAGATACGCAGTATTTT

J gene: TRBJ1-2
V gene: TRBV7-3
D gene: -
clone size: -
CDR3 protein: CTSSQGEIGYGYTF
CDR3 DNA: TGTACCAGCAGCCAAGGGGAAATTGGCTATGGCTACACCTTC

J gene: TRBJ2-3
V gene: TRBV6-6
D gene: -
clone size: -
CDR3 protein: CAHGEGTQYF
CDR3 DNA: TGTGCCCACGGCGAGGGTACGCAGTATTTT

J gene: TRBJ2-1
V gene: TRBV3-1
D gene: TRBD2
clone size: few
CDR3 protein: CASSPSGTSGRDNEQFF
CDR3 DNA: TGTGCCAGCAGCCCTTCCGGGACTAGCGGGCGTGACAATGAGCAGTTCTTC

J gene: TRBJ2-1
V gene: TRBV12-3/TRBV12-4
D gene: TRBD1
clone size: many
CDR3 protein: CASSFGTGAYNEQFF
CDR3 DNA: TGTGCCAGCAGTTTCGGGACAGGGGCCTACAATGAGCAGTTCTTC

J gene: TRBJ2-6
V gene: TRBV28
D gene: -
clone size: many
CDR3 protein: CASTAGILGGANVLTF
CDR3 DNA: TGTGCCAGCACCGCCGGGATTCTTGGGGGGGCCAACGTCCTGACTTTC

J gene: TRBJ2-5
V gene: TRBV28
D gene: -
clone size: many
CDR3 protein: CASSTRGRPPETQYF
CDR3 DNA: TGTGCCAGCAGTACCAGGGGCAGACCCCCAGAGACCCAGTACTTC

J gene: TRBJ2-7
V gene: TRBV18
D gene: TRBD2
clone size: many
CDR3 protein: CASSPIPGTSGRKYEQYF
CDR3 DNA: TGTGCCAGCTCACCGATACCCGGGACTAGCGGGAGGAAGTACGAGCAGTACTTC

J gene: TRBJ2-7
V gene: TRBV21-1
D gene: -
clone size: -
CDR3 protein: CASSKVLGYEQYF
CDR3 DNA: TGTGCCAGCAGCAAAGTCCTAGGCTACGAGCAGTACTTC

J gene: TRBJ2-3
V gene: TRBV6-5
D gene: TRBD2
clone size: many
CDR3 protein: CASRTSGRTDTQYF
CDR3 DNA: TGTGCCAGCCGTACTAGCGGGAGGACAGATACGCAGTATTTT

J gene: TRBJ2-7
V gene: TRBV13
D gene: TRBD2
clone size: many
CDR3 protein: CASSFEAGVSYEQYF
CDR3 DNA: TGTGCCAGCAGCTTCGAAGCGGGGGTTTCCTACGAGCAGTACTTC